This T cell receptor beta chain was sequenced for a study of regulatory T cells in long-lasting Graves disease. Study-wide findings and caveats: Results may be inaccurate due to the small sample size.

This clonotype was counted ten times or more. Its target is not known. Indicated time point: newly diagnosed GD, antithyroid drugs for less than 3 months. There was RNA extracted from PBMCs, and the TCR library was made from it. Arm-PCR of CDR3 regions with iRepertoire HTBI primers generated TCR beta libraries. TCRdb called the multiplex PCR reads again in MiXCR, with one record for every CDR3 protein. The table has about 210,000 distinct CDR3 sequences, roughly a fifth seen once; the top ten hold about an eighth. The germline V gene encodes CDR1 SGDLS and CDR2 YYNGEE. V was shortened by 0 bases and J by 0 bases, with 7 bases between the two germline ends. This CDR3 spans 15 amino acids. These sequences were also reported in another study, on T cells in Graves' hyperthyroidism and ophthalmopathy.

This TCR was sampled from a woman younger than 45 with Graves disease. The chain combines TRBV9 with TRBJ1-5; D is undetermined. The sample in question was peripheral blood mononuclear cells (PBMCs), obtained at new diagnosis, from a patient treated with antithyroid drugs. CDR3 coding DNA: TGTGCCAGCAGCGTAGGGGTATCTAGCAATCAGCCCCAGCATTTT. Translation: CASSVGVSSNQPQHF.